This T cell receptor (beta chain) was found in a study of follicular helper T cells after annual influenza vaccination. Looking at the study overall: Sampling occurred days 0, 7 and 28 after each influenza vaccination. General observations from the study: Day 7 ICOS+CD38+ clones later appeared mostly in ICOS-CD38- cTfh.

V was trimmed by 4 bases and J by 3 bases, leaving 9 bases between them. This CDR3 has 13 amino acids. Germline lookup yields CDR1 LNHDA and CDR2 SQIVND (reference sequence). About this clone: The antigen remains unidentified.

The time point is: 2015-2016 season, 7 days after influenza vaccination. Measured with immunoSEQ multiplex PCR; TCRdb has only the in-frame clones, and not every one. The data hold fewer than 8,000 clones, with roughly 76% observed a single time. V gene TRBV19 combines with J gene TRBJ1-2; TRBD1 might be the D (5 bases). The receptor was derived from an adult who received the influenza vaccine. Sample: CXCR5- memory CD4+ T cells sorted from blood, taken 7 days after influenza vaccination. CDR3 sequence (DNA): TGTGCCAGTAGTAGGGGGAGCGACTATGGCTACACCTTC. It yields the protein CASSRGSDYGYTF.